This T cell receptor (beta chain) is drawn from a study of OX40 agonist ivuxolimab in advanced cancers. The table came from immunoSEQ multiplex PCR; TCRdb's copy has only in-frame clones and leaves some out. Of under 85,000 clones listed, more than 75% are singletons. This clonotype was obtained from an adult with an advanced solid tumor such as melanoma, head and neck, liver or kidney cancer. The material was CD4+ or CD8+ T cells sorted from blood, obtained in a trial of the OX40 agonist ivuxolimab.

The CDR3 protein is CASSEVLWSQYF. CDR3 bases: TGTGCCAGCAGTGAAGTCCTGTGGTCCCAGTACTTC. This chain connects TRBV6-1 to TRBJ2-5; D is uncertain. Trimming pared 1 base from V and 9 bases from J, leaving 9 bases between. The CDR3 loop spans 12 amino acids. From germline, CDR1 is MNHNS and CDR2 SASEGT.